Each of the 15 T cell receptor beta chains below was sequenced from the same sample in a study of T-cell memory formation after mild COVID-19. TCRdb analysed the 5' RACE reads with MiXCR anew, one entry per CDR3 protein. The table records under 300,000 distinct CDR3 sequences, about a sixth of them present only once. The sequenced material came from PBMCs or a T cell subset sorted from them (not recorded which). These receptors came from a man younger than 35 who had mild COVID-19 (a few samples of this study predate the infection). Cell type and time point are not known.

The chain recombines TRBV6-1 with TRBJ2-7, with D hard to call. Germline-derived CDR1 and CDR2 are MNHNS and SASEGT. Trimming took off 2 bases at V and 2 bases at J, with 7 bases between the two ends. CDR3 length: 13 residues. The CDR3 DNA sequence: TGTGCCAGCAGTGAAATGCACCCCTACGAGCAGTACTTC. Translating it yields CASSEMHPYEQYF.

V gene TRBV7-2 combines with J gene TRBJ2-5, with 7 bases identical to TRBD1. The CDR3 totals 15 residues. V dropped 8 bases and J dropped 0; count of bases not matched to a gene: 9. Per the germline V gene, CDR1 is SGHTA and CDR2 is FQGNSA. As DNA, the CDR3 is TGTGCCAGCGTCCGACAGGGATTGTACCAAGAGACCCAGTACTTC. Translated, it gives CASVRQGLYQETQYF. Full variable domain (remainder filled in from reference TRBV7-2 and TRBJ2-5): GAGVSQSPSNKVTEKGKDVELRCDPISGHTALYWYRQSLGQGLEFLIYFQGNSAPDKSGLPSDRFSAERTGGSVSTLTIQRTQQEDSAVYLCASVRQGLYQETQYFGPGTRLLVL.

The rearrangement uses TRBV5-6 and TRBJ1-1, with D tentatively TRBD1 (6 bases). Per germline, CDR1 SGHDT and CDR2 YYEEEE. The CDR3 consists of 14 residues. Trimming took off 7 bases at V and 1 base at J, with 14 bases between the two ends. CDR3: CASVETGTNTEAFF. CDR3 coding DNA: TGTGCCAGCGTTGAAACAGGGACGAACACTGAAGCTTTCTTT. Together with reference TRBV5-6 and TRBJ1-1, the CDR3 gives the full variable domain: DAGVTQSPTHLIKTRGQQVTLRCSPKSGHDTVSWYQQALGQGPQFIFQYYEEEERQRGNFPDRFSGHQFPNYSSELNVNALLLGDSALYLCASVETGTNTEAFFGQGTRLTVV.

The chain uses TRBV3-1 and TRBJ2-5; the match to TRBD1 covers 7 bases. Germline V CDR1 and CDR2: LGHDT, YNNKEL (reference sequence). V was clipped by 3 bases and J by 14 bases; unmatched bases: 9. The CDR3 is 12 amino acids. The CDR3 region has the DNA TGTGCCAGCAGCCAGGATACAGGGGCCCGCTACTTC. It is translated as CASSQDTGARYF.

The CDR3 loop reads CASSFAGRDTDTQYF. The CDR3 nucleotides read TGCGCCAGCAGCTTTGCAGGACGGGACACAGATACGCAGTATTTT. The chain employs TRBV5-1 and TRBJ2-3; TRBD2 might be the D (5 bases). The germline V gene has CDR1 SGHRS and CDR2 YFSETQ. V lost 2 bases and J lost 2, with 12 bases in between. The CDR3 spans 15 residues.

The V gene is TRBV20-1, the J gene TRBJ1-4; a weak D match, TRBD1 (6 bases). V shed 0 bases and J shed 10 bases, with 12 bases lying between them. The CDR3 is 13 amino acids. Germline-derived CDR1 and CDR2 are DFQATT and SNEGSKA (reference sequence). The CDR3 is CSARDEGVAKLFF. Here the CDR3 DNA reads TGCAGTGCTAGAGATGAGGGGGTAGCAAAACTGTTTTTT.

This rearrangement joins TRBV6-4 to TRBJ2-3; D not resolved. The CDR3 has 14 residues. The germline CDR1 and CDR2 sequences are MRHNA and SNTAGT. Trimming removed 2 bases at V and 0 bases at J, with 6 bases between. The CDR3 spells CASSDDSSTDTQYF. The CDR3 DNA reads TGTGCCAGCAGTGACGACTCTAGCACAGATACGCAGTATTTT.

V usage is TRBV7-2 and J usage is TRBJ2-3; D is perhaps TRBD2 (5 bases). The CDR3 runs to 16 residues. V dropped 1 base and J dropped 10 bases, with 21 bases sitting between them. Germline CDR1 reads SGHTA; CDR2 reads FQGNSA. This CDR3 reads CASSLVVARVDGPQYF. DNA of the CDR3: TGTGCCAGCAGCTTAGTAGTAGCGCGAGTGGATGGACCGCAGTATTTT.

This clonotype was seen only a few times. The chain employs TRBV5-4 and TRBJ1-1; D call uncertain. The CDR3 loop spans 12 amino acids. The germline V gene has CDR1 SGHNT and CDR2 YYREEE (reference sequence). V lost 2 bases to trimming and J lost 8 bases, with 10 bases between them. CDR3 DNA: TGTGCCAGCAGCTTTTCTATCGGGGAAGCTTTCTTT. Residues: CASSFSIGEAFF.

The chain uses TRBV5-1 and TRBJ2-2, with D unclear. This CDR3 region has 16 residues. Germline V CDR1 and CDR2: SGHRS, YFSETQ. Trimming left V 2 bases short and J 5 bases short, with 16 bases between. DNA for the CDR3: TGCGCCAGCAGCTTCCGGGCCACCCGTGGGACCGGGGAGCTGTTTTTT. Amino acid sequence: CASSFRATRGTGELFF.

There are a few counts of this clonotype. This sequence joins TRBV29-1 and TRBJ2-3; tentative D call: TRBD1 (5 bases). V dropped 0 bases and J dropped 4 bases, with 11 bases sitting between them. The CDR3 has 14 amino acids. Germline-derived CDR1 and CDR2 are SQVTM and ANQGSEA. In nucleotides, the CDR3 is TGCAGCGTTGAAGAGTTACAGGTCCCAGATACGCAGTATTTT. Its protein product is CSVEELQVPDTQYF.

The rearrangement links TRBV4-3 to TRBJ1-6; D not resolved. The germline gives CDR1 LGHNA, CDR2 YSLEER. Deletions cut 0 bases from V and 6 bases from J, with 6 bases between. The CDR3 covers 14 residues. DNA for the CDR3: TGCGCCAGCAGCCAAGAACGGGTTAATTCACCCCTCCACTTT. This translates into CASSQERVNSPLHF.

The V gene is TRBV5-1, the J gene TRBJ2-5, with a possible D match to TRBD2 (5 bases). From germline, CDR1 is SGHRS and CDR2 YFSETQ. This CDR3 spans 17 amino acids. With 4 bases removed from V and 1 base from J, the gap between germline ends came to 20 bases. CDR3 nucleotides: TGCGCCAGCAGCCCTGGTTTGGGAATCACTAGCCAAGAGACCCAGTACTTC. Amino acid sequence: CASSPGLGITSQETQYF.

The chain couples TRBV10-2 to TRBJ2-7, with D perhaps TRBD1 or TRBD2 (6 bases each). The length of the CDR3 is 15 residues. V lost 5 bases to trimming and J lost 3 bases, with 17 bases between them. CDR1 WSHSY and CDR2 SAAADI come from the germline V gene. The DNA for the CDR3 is TGCGCCAGCAGTCTTAACAGGGACTGGATCTACGAGCAGTACTTC. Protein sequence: CASSLNRDWIYEQYF.

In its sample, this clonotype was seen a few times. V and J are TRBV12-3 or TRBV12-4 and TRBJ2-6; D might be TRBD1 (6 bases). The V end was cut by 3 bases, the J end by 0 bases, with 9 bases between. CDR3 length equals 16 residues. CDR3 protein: CASSLRTVSGANVLTF. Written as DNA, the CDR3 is TGTGCCAGCAGTTTGAGGACAGTCTCTGGGGCCAACGTCCTGACTTTC.